The sequence of this TCR beta chain was determined in a study of T cells in Graves' hyperthyroidism and ophthalmopathy. The study's findings and limits: Separating ophthalmopathy from stable hyperthyroidism was achieved by a 13 V-J model. Model predictions of ophthalmopathy came a median approximately 6.2 months before onset.

Any patient presenting with uncontrolled infection, other autoimmune disease, pregnancy or lactation was left out. Clinical symptoms, serum thyroxine, TRAb, thyroid ultrasound and orbital computed tomography informed diagnoses. Amplified TCR beta CDR3 regions came from RNA transcripts. When the TCR CDR3 underwent first-round RT-PCR, the HTBI primer set was used. TCRdb re-analysed the multiplex PCR reads in MiXCR, keeping a single row per CDR3 protein. The table records 400,000 to 500,000 distinct CDR3 sequences, roughly 15% of them present only once. Germline V gene data show CDR1 as MNHEY and CDR2 as SVGEGT. V was pared by 6 bases and J by 0 bases, with 5 bases between. This CDR3 contains 12 residues. This clonotype was found a few times. The antigen is undetermined.

Sequenced material: blood. The V gene is TRBV6-2 or TRBV6-3, the J gene TRBJ1-2; D call uncertain. This sequence originates from a man aged 18 to 29 with Graves' ophthalmopathy. The CDR3 is CASRTPNYGYTF. The CDR3 DNA reads TGTGCCAGCAGGACACCTAACTATGGCTACACCTTC.